Shown below are 29 T cell receptor beta chains from a single sample sequenced in a study of shared clonotypes between healthy human individuals. The naive CD8 fraction comprised CD45RO-negative cells positively selected for CCR7 and excluded terminally differentiated effector memory CD45RA+ cells. Libraries were prepared by immunoSEQ multiplex PCR; TCRdb keeps only in-frame clonotypes and omits some of them. The sample lists just over 2,000,000 clones; approximately 95% were seen once. The specimen sequenced was naive CD8+ T cells sorted from blood. The receptors shown here come from a man younger than 35 in good health.

In regard to this clone: Other DNA sequences of this sample code for an identical CDR3. J is TRBJ2-7 and V is TRBV5-6; TRBD1 agrees at 8 bases. The CDR3 extends over 15 amino acids. The V and J ends lost 0 bases and 0 bases, in that order; junction bases with no gene match: 2. Germline V gene sequence: CDR1 SGHDT, CDR2 YYEEEE. DNA for the CDR3: TGTGCCAGCAGCTTGGGCGGGACAGGCTCCTACGAGCAGTACTTC. Translation gives CASSLGGTGSYEQYF.

V is TRBV7-9 and J is TRBJ2-7, with D possibly matching TRBD2 (6 bases). Trimming cost V 2 bases and J 6 bases, with 20 bases left between them. The CDR3 spans 16 residues. Per the germline V gene, CDR1 is SEHNR and CDR2 is FQNEAQ (reference sequence). The CDR3: CASSLTGGALTGEQYF. The CDR3 DNA reads as TGTGCCAGCAGCTTAACTGGCGGGGCCCTAACGGGCGAGCAGTACTTC.

The chain uses TRBV4-1 and TRBJ2-5; TRBD2 might be the D (7 bases). Germline-derived CDR1 and CDR2 are MGHRA and YSYEKL. The CDR3 totals 16 residues. Trimming cost V 1 base and J 4 bases, with 16 bases left between them. CDR3 loop: CASSQVDGGARETQYF. The DNA for the CDR3 is TGCGCCAGCAGCCAAGTCGATGGGGGGGCGAGAGAGACCCAGTACTTC.

This chain connects TRBV25-1 to TRBJ2-5; unclear D gene. This CDR3 comprises 12 residues. The germline CDR1 and CDR2 sequences are MGHDK and SYGVNS. V was clipped by 4 bases and J by 2 bases, with 5 bases between them. CDR3 bases: TGTGCCAGCAGTGTAGGGCAAGAGACCCAGTACTTC. Translating it yields CASSVGQETQYF.

This chain joins TRBV28 and TRBJ2-2; perhaps D is TRBD1 or TRBD2 (5 bases each). Germline lookup yields CDR1 MDHEN and CDR2 SYDVKM. The CDR3 has 16 amino acids. Trimming cost V 5 bases and J 0 bases, with 13 bases left between them. As DNA, the CDR3 is TGTGCCAGCAGTCCCCTAGAGGGGACGAACACCGGGGAGCTGTTTTTT. Amino acids: CASSPLEGTNTGELFF.

The chain employs TRBV27 and TRBJ1-1; the D is unclear. Germline V gives CDR1 MNHEY, CDR2 SMNVEV (reference sequence). The CDR3 contains 17 residues. Trimming left V 4 bases short and J 2 bases short, with 20 bases between. The CDR3 region is CASSSPPLGSGNTEAFF. CDR3 DNA: TGTGCCAGCAGTTCCCCCCCCTTGGGTTCGGGAAACACTGAAGCTTTCTTT.

Of note for this clone: Other DNA sequences from this sample encode an identical CDR3 as well. This chain joins TRBV6-1 and TRBJ2-7, with D uncertain. Germline V CDR1 and CDR2: MNHNS, SASEGT. V lost 6 bases, J lost 0 bases, and 9 bases lay in between. This CDR3 spans 13 amino acids. The CDR3 reads CASSARSSYEQYF. As DNA, the CDR3 is TGTGCCAGCAGCGCGAGAAGCTCCTACGAGCAGTACTTC.

The rearrangement joins TRBV2 to TRBJ2-3; perhaps TRBD2 as D (5 bases). CDR3 length: 14 amino acids. Between the trimmed V and J ends, which lost 7 bases and 0 bases, there was a span of 11 bases. Germline assignment: CDR1 SNHLY and CDR2 FYNNEI. The CDR3 bases are TGTGCCAGCACCTCCGGGGATAGCACAGATACGCAGTATTTT. This sequence encodes CASTSGDSTDTQYF.

This clone has just one count. The chain employs TRBV7-8 and TRBJ2-5, with 13 positions matching TRBD2. The CDR3 has 18 amino acids. The J segment lost 4 bases and the V segment lost 4 bases, leaving 12 bases of the junction unmatched. CDR1 and CDR2 (germline): SGHVS, FQNEAQ. CDR3 nucleotides: TGTGCCAGCAGCTCGGGACTAGCGGGACCTAGGTTGGGAGAGACCCAGTACTTC. Protein product: CASSSGLAGPRLGETQYF.

The J gene is TRBJ2-7, the V gene TRBV7-9; D ambiguous. The CDR3 has 13 residues. Per the germline V gene, CDR1 is SEHNR and CDR2 is FQNEAQ (reference sequence). Between the trimmed V and J ends, which lost 2 bases and 4 bases, there was a span of 9 bases. The CDR3, as DNA: TGTGCCAGCAGCTTACCCCCCGGGTACGAGCAGTACTTC. This translates into CASSLPPGYEQYF. The variable domain in full, with the rest retrieved from reference TRBV7-9 and TRBJ2-7, is DTGVSQNPRHKITKRGQNVTFRCDPISEHNRLYWYRQTLGQGPEFLTYFQNEAQLEKSRLLSDRFSAERPKGSFSTLEIQRTEQGDSAMYLCASSLPPGYEQYFGPGTRLTVT.

V gene TRBV7-6 combines with J gene TRBJ2-1, with D possibly TRBD2 on 5 matching bases. The ends were cut back, 10 bases at V and 7 bases at J, with 17 bases in the middle. CDR1 SGHVS and CDR2 FNYEAQ come from the germline V gene. The CDR3 totals 13 residues. DNA for the CDR3: TGTGCCACCTCAACCTCGGGAAGGAATGAGCAGTTCTTC. It encodes CATSTSGRNEQFF.

With respect to this clone: Other DNA sequences in the sample encode the same CDR3. This chain joins TRBV7-9 and TRBJ2-7, with D perhaps being TRBD1 or TRBD2 (5 bases each). From germline, CDR1 is SEHNR and CDR2 FQNEAQ (reference sequence). V lost 0 bases, J lost 3 bases, and 12 bases lay in between. This CDR3 has 15 residues. CDR3 nucleotides: TGTGCCAGCAGCTTAGCCCAGGGAGTCAGCTACGAGCAGTACTTC. This gives the protein CASSLAQGVSYEQYF. The complete variable domain, with remaining parts taken from reference TRBV7-9 and TRBJ2-7, reads DTGVSQNPRHKITKRGQNVTFRCDPISEHNRLYWYRQTLGQGPEFLTYFQNEAQLEKSRLLSDRFSAERPKGSFSTLEIQRTEQGDSAMYLCASSLAQGVSYEQYFGPGTRLTVT.

J is TRBJ1-1 and V is TRBV6-5; 8 bases fit TRBD1. V lost 8 bases and J lost 4; bases outside the gene matches: 12. The CDR3 extends over 15 amino acids. Germline assignment: CDR1 MNHEY and CDR2 SVGAGI. CDR3 sequence (DNA): TGTGCCAGCTGGTCGGACAGGGAGGATGGCACTGAAGCTTTCTTT. It encodes CASWSDREDGTEAFF.

V and J are TRBV5-8 and TRBJ1-5, with a possible D match to TRBD1 (5 bases). The CDR3 has 17 amino acids. V was trimmed by 0 bases and J by 2 bases, leaving 15 bases between them. Looked up from germline, CDR1 is SGHTS and CDR2 is YDEGEE. The CDR3 DNA follows: TGTGCCAGCAGCTTGGAGGTAGGGGTACGGGGCAATCAGCCCCAGCATTTT. Amino acid sequence: CASSLEVGVRGNQPQHF. Full variable domain (remainder filled in from reference TRBV5-8 and TRBJ1-5): EAGVTQSPTHLIKTRGQQATLRCSPISGHTSVYWYQQALGLGLQFLLWYDEGEERNRGNFPPRFSGRQFPNYSSELNVNALELEDSALYLCASSLEVGVRGNQPQHFGDGTRLSIL.

This chain connects TRBV4-3 to TRBJ2-1, with TRBD2 identical over 11 bases. Trimming removed 2 bases from V and 5 bases from J; junction bases left unmatched: 5. CDR1 is LGHNA, CDR2 YSLEER, per germline. The length of the CDR3 is 16 residues. This CDR3 reads CASSQSPGLADNEQFF. The CDR3 nucleotides are TGCGCCAGCAGCCAATCGCCGGGACTAGCGGACAATGAGCAGTTCTTC.

V and J are TRBV28 and TRBJ2-2; D might be TRBD2 (6 bases). The CDR3 has 15 residues. Germline V lookup: CDR1 MDHEN, CDR2 SYDVKM. Trimming cost V 4 bases and J 4 bases, with 13 bases left between them. As DNA, the CDR3 is TGTGCCAGCAGTTGGGACGGGACTTTCACCGGGGAGCTGTTTTTT. It yields the protein CASSWDGTFTGELFF.

The chain joins TRBV27 to TRBJ1-5, with TRBD1 as a possible D gene (6 bases). Germline V gene sequence: CDR1 MNHEY, CDR2 SMNVEV (reference sequence). This CDR3 contains 17 residues. V was clipped by 4 bases and J by 2 bases, with 18 bases between them. The CDR3 bases are TGTGCCAGCAGTTCCCTAGGGACATCCGGTGGCAATCAGCCCCAGCATTTT. It yields the protein CASSSLGTSGGNQPQHF.

Details on this clone: Additional DNA sequences in this sample encode the identical CDR3. The rearrangement joins TRBV6-5 to TRBJ1-5; no clear D. Looked up from germline, CDR1 is MNHEY and CDR2 is SVGAGI. The V and J ends lost 5 bases and 0 bases respectively, with 5 bases between them. The CDR3 contains 13 residues. The CDR3 is CASSPYSNQPQHF. Here the CDR3 DNA reads TGTGCCAGCAGTCCTTATAGCAATCAGCCCCAGCATTTT.

The chain recombines TRBV2 with TRBJ2-3, with a weak D call TRBD1 (5 bases). CDR1 SNHLY and CDR2 FYNNEI come from the germline V gene. This CDR3 comprises 14 residues. CDR3 protein: CANIGAVSTDTQYF. The CDR3 bases are TGTGCGAATATAGGGGCAGTTAGCACAGATACGCAGTATTTT.

The J gene is TRBJ2-1, the V gene TRBV2; TRBD1 matches 7 bases. Germline CDR1 and CDR2: SNHLY and FYNNEI. V lost 6 bases and J lost 8; bases outside the gene matches: 13. The CDR3 extends over 15 amino acids. The CDR3 region has the DNA TGTGCCAGCAGCGGAGGATATGACAGGGCGTATGAGCAGTTCTTC. The encoded protein is CASSGGYDRAYEQFF. Combining the CDR3 with reference TRBV2 and TRBJ2-1 gives the whole variable domain EPEVTQTPSHQVTQMGQEVILRCVPISNHLYFYWYRQILGQKVEFLVSFYNNEISEKSEIFDDQFSVERPDGSNFTLKIRSTKLEDSAMYFCASSGGYDRAYEQFFGPGTRLTVL.

In regard to this clone: Within the sample, other DNA sequences also encode this same CDR3. V usage is TRBV30 and J usage is TRBJ2-7, with D uncertain. This CDR3 is built from 12 residues. Trimming left V 2 bases short and J 0 bases short, with 5 bases between. CDR1 is GTSNPN and CDR2 is SVGIG in the germline V gene (reference sequence). The CDR3 DNA follows: TGTGCCTGGAGTAGTTCCTCCTACGAGCAGTACTTC. Translating it yields CAWSSSSYEQYF.

This chain links TRBV6-5 with TRBJ1-5; no clear D. There are 16 residues in the CDR3. Germline V gives CDR1 MNHEY, CDR2 SVGAGI. V was shortened by 4 bases and J by 0 bases, with 13 bases between the two germline ends. CDR3 sequence (DNA): TGTGCCAGCAGTTCCCGGACGGATTATAGCAATCAGCCCCAGCATTTT. It specifies CASSSRTDYSNQPQHF.

This sequence joins TRBV2 and TRBJ2-7; no clear D. The CDR3 extends over 14 amino acids. Germline assignment: CDR1 SNHLY and CDR2 FYNNEI. V was trimmed by 0 bases and J by 0 bases, leaving 6 bases between them. Here the CDR3 reads CASSEAVLSYEQYF. CDR3 coding DNA: TGTGCCAGCAGTGAAGCAGTCCTCTCCTACGAGCAGTACTTC.

This sequence joins TRBV29-1 and TRBJ2-1; 7 bases fit TRBD1. The length of the CDR3 is 15 residues. Germline CDR1 reads SQVTM; CDR2 reads ANQGSEA. V lost 6 bases, J lost 4 bases, and 12 bases stayed unmatched. As DNA, the CDR3 is TGCAGCGTCTTCTCAGGGACAGCCGGGTACAATGAGCAGTTCTTC. This gives the protein CSVFSGTAGYNEQFF.

The chain links TRBV28 to TRBJ2-5, with a weak D call TRBD1 (6 bases). The CDR3 has 15 amino acids. The germline V gene encodes CDR1 MDHEN and CDR2 SYDVKM. Trimming removed 5 bases from V and 5 bases from J, with 18 bases in between. This CDR3 is CASSLETGPGETQYF. CDR3 DNA: TGTGCCAGCAGTCTCGAGACAGGTCCCGGTGAGACCCAGTACTTC.

The CDR3 coding sequence is TGTGCCAGCAGCCTCCTACACACTGAAGCTTTCTTT. It is translated as CASSLLHTEAFF. The chain couples TRBV7-9 to TRBJ1-1, with D uncertain. Germline V gene lookup returns CDR1 SEHNR and CDR2 FQNEAQ (reference sequence). This CDR3 is 12 amino acids long. The V end lost 5 bases, the J end lost 3 bases, and 7 bases lay between the germline ends.

The chain has TRBV2 and TRBJ1-6, with 10 bases aligning to TRBD1. After removal of 6 bases from V and 7 bases from J, the junction contained 0 bases not matched to a gene. CDR3 length equals 13 residues. CDR1 and CDR2 from the germline V gene are SNHLY and FYNNEI. This CDR3 reads CASRGQGNSPLHF. The CDR3 DNA sequence: TGTGCCAGCAGGGGACAGGGGAATTCACCCCTCCACTTT. The full variable domain, with the rest looked up from reference TRBV2 and TRBJ1-6, is EPEVTQTPSHQVTQMGQEVILRCVPISNHLYFYWYRQILGQKVEFLVSFYNNEISEKSEIFDDQFSVERPDGSNFTLKIRSTKLEDSAMYFCASRGQGNSPLHFGNGTRLTVT.

This chain connects TRBV28 to TRBJ2-7, with D maybe TRBD1 (8 bases). CDR1 and CDR2 from the germline V gene are MDHEN and SYDVKM. Trimming left V 4 bases short and J 2 bases short, with 12 bases between. The CDR3 has 14 residues. The CDR3 protein is CASSYRGGTYEQYF. In nucleotides, the CDR3 is TGTGCCAGCAGTTACAGGGGGGGGACCTACGAGCAGTACTTC.

Worth noting for this clone: Because the CDR3 is missing its conserved closing phenylalanine or tryptophan, this is likely a read error. Because the CDR3's place on the DNA is in doubt, the DNA is left out and the CDR3 is given as listed by TCRdb. The chain recombines TRBV15 with TRBJ2-7; the table's D call, TRBD1, has no DNA check behind it. The CDR3 has 11 amino acids, counting both end residues. Per germline, CDR1 LNHNV and CDR2 YYDKDF (reference sequence). The CDR3 sequence is CATSRDPTGTA.